Below are 4 T cell receptor beta chains sequenced from a single sample in a study of T cells expressing NK-cell markers. TCRdb re-called the 5' RACE reads, yielding one record per CDR3 amino acid sequence without DNA. Its table records roughly 420,000 distinct CDR3 sequences. Sequenced sample: blood T cells: a sorted CD56 or NKG2C T cell subset, CD4+ or CD8+ T cells, or bulk PBMC T cells (not recorded which). The receptors were gathered from a woman aged 18-70 years in good health.

V is TRBV27 and J is TRBJ2-6. Germline CDR1 MNHEY, CDR2 SMNVEV (reference sequence). The CDR3 consists of 17 residues. The chain's CDR3 is CASSSGDWYSGANVLTF.

The J gene is TRBJ2-2, the V gene TRBV5-1; the TRBD1 assignment by TCRdb is unverifiable without DNA. Germline V gives CDR1 SGHRS, CDR2 YFSETQ. The length of the CDR3 is 16 residues. The CDR3 sequence: CASSIRTGGNTGELFF.

V and J are TRBV5-4 and TRBJ2-2; TCRdb proposes TRBD1, but this gene call is untestable without DNA. Germline V gene data show CDR1 as SGHNT and CDR2 as YYREEE (reference sequence). The CDR3 has 16 residues. CDR3: CASSLSRVRGRGELFF.

The rearrangement links TRBV4-3 to TRBJ1-6; TCRdb reports TRBD1, a call that lacks DNA to check it against. The CDR3 spans 15 residues. Germline CDR1 and CDR2: LGHNA and YSLEER. CDR3 protein: CASSPVPGGNSPLHF.